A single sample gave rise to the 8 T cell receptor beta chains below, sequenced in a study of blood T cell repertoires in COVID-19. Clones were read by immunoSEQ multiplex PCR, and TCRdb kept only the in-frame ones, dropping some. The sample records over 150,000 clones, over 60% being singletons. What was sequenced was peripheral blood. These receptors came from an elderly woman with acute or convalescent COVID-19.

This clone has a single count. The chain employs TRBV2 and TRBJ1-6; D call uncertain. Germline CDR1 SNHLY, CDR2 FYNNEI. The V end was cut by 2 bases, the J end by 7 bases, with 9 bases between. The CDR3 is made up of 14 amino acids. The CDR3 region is CASSESDQNSPLHF. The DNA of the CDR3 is TGTGCCAGCAGTGAATCAGATCAAAATTCACCCCTCCACTTT.

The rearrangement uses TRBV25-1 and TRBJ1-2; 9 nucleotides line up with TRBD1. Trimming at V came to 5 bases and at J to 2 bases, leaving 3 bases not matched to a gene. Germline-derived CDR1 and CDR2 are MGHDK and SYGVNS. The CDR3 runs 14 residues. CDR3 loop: CASSTGGLNYGYTF. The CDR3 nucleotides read TGTGCCAGCAGTACAGGGGGCCTAAACTATGGCTACACCTTC.

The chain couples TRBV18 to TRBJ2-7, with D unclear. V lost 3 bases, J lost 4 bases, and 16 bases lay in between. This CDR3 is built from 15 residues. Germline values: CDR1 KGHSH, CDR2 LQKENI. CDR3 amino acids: CASSPLRSLSYEQYF. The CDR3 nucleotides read TGTGCCAGCTCACCCCTCCGGAGTCTCTCTTACGAGCAGTACTTC. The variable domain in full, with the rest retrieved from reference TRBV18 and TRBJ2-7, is NAGVMQNPRHLVRRRGQEARLRCSPMKGHSHVYWYRQLPEEGLKFMVYLQKENIIDESGMPKERFSAEFPKEGPSILRIQQVVRGDSAAYFCASSPLRSLSYEQYFGPGTRLTVT.

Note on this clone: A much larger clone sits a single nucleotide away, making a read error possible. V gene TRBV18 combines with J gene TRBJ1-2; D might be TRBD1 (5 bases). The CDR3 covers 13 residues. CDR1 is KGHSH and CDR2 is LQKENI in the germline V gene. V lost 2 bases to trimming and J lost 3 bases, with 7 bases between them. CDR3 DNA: TGTGCCAGCTCACCAGGGGGGGACTATGGCTACACCTTC. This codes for CASSPGGDYGYTF.

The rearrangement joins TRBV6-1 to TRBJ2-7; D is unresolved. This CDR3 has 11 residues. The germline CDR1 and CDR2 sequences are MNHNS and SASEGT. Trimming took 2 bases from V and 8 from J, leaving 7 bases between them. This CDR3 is CASSESSKQYF. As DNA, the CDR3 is TGTGCCAGCAGTGAATCAAGCAAGCAGTACTTC.

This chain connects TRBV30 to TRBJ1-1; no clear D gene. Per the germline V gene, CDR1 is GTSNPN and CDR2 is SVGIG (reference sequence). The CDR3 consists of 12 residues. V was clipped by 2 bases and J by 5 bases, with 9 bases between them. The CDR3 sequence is CAWSRGFTEAFF. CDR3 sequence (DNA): TGTGCCTGGAGTCGGGGTTTTACTGAAGCTTTCTTT. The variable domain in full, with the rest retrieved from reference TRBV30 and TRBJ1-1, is SQTIHQWPATLVQPVGSPLSLECTVEGTSNPNLYWYRQAAGRGLQLLFYSVGIGQISSEVPQNLSASRPQDRQFILSSKKLLLSDSGFYLCAWSRGFTEAFFGQGTRLTVV.

The CDR3 protein is CASSQGLAGVTDTQYF. CDR3 DNA sequence: TGCGCCAGCAGCCAGGGACTAGCGGGAGTCACAGATACGCAGTATTTT. The genes are TRBV5-1 and TRBJ2-3, with 14 bases aligning to TRBD2. The ends lost 4 bases at V and 2 bases at J; junction bases unmatched: 3. The CDR3 contains 16 residues. Germline lookup yields CDR1 SGHRS and CDR2 YFSETQ. The full variable domain, with the rest looked up from reference TRBV5-1 and TRBJ2-3, is KAGVTQTPRYLIKTRGQQVTLSCSPISGHRSVSWYQQTPGQGLQFLFEYFSETQRNKGNFPGRFSGRQFSNSRSEMNVSTLELGDSALYLCASSQGLAGVTDTQYFGPGTRLTVL.

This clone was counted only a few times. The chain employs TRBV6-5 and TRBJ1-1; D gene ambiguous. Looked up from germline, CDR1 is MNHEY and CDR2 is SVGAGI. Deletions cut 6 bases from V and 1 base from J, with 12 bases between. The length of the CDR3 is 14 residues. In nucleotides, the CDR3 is TGTGCCAGCAGACCCGGAGCGGAGAACACTGAAGCTTTCTTT. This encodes CASRPGAENTEAFF.